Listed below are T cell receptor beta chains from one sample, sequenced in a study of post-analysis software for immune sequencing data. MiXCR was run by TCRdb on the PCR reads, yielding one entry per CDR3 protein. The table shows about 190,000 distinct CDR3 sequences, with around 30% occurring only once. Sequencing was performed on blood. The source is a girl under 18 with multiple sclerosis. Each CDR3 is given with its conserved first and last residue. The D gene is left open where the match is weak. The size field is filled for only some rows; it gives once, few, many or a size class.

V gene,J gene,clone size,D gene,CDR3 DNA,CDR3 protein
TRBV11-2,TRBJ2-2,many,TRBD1,TGTGCCAGCAGCCACGTGCGGGACAGGGCTACGAACACCGGGGAGCTGTTTTTT,CASSHVRDRATNTGELFF
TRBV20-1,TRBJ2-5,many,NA,TGCAGTGCTAGAATGGGCAACCAAGAGACCCAGTACTTC,CSARMGNQETQYF
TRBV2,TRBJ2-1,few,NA,TGTGCCAGCAGTGAAAATTTCCCCTTAGTAGGGAGTCGGGTCCAAGGGTTCTTC,CASSENFPLVGSRVQGFF
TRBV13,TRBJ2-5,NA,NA,TGTGCCAGCAGCTTTGCGCCCACGGAGCAGTACTTC,CASSFAPTEQYF
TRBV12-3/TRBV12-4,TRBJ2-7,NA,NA,TGTGCCGGCAGGCGCCAGGGCTGTTACGAGCAGTACTTC,CAGRRQGCYEQYF
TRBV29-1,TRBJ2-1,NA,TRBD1,TGCAGCGTTGCGGTCGGACAGGGGGGAATCGAGCAGTTCTTC,CSVAVGQGGIEQFF
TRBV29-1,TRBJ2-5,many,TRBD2,TGCAGCGTCGCCTTAAGACTAGCGGGGAAGGAAGAGACCCAGTACTTC,CSVALRLAGKEETQYF
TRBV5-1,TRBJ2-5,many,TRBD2,TGCGCCAGCAGCTTTGGGAGCGGGGAAGAGACCCAGTACTTC,CASSFGSGEETQYF
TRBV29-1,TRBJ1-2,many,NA,TGCAGCGTTGGAGGAGGGCCAAACTATGGCTACACCTTC,CSVGGGPNYGYTF
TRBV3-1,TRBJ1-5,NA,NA,TGTGCCAGCAGCCAAGATGGGCCGGGCAATCAGCCCCAGCATTTT,CASSQDGPGNQPQHF
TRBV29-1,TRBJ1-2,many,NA,TGCAGCGTTGGCGGGGTAAACTATGGCTACACCTTC,CSVGGVNYGYTF
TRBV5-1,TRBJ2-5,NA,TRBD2,TGCGCCAGCAGCTTGGAGGCGGGGGGCTACTCGGAGACCCAGTACTTC,CASSLEAGGYSETQYF
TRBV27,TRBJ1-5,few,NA,TGTGCCAGCAGTCCCCTCTGGGGAGGGGTGAGCAATCAGCCCCAGCATTTT,CASSPLWGGVSNQPQHF
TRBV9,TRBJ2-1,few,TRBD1,TGTGCCAGCAGCGTAGAGGGACAGGGTCCCAATGAGCAGTTCTTC,CASSVEGQGPNEQFF
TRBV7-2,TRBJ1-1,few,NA,TGTGCCAGCAGCTTGTGGCAGGGGAGCATGAACACTGAAGCTTTCTTT,CASSLWQGSMNTEAFF
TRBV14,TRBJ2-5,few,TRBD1,TGTGCCAGCAGCCAAGTCAGGGCGGCGTGGCTCAACAGGGGTAAGAAGACCCAGTACTTC,CASSQVRAAWLNRGKKTQYF
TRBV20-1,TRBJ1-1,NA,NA,TGCAGTGCTAGTTTCTCGAACACTGAAGCTTTCTTT,CSASFSNTEAFF
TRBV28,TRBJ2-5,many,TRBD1,TGTGCCAGCAGTTCACAAATACGGGACAGGGGACCGGAGCGTACCCAGTACTTC,CASSSQIRDRGPERTQYF
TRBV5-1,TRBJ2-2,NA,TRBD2,TGCGCCAGCAGCTTGGCACCTAGCGGGAGACCGACCCACACCGGGGGGCTGTTTTTT,CASSLAPSGRPTHTGGLFF
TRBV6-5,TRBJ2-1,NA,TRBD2,TGTGCCTGCACCAGAGCGGGGGGGTCCAACAATGAGCAGTTCTTC,CACTRAGGSNNEQFF
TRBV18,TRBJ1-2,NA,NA,TGTGCCAGCTCACAACAAAAAGAGGGTCTCTATGGTTACACCTTC,CASSQQKEGLYGYTF
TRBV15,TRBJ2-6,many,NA,TGTGCCACCAGCCCGCGACAGGCCACTGGGGCCAACGTCCTGACTTTC,CATSPRQATGANVLTF
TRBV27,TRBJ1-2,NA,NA,TGTGCCAGCACCCGGCCCGAGGGCGCGGCTGGCTACACCTTC,CASTRPEGAAGYTF
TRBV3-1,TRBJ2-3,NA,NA,TGTGCCAGCAGCCAAGATGCGGGGGATACGCAGTATTTT,CASSQDAGDTQYF
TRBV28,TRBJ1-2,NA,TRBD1,TGTGCCAGCAGGGAAGGGGGCACGGGATATGGCTACACCTTC,CASREGGTGYGYTF
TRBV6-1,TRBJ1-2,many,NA,TGTGCCAGCACCCGCTTGGGCAGGAGACCCCTCAAGGACTATGGCTACACCTTC,CASTRLGRRPLKDYGYTF
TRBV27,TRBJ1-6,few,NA,TGTGCCAGCAGCCGGACGGGGAATTCACCCCTCCACTTT,CASSRTGNSPLHF
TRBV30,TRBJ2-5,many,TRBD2,TGTGCCTGGATCGCGAGTTCTAGCGGGACCCAAGAGACCCAGTACTTC,CAWIASSSGTQETQYF
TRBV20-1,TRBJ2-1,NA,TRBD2,TGCAGTGCTAGTCCTAGCGGGCAAACTACCTACAATGAGCAGTTCTTC,CSASPSGQTTYNEQFF
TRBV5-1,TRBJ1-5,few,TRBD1,TGCGCCAGCAGCTTGGGGTCAGGGGGCTATCAGCCCCAGCATTTT,CASSLGSGGYQPQHF
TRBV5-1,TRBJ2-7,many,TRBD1,TGCGCCAGCAGCTCCCGGACAGGGGGTTACTACGAGCAGTACTTC,CASSSRTGGYYEQYF
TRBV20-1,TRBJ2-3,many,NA,TGCAGTGCTGGGAGGACTCCGGCAGATACGCAGTATTTT,CSAGRTPADTQYF
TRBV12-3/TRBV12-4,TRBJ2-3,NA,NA,TGTGCCAGCAGTTTATCCGGCTTGATAACAGATATGGAATATTTT,CASSLSGLITDMEYF
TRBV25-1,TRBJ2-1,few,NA,TGTGCCAGCCGGGATTGGACCGGCAATGAGCAGTTCTTC,CASRDWTGNEQFF
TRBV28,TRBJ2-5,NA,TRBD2,TGTGCCAGCGCTGGGAGGGGAACCCTCCAAGAGACCCAGTACTTC,CASAGRGTLQETQYF
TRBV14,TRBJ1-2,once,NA,TGTGCCAGCAGCCAAGATTGGGGTCTTGGCTACACCTTC,CASSQDWGLGYTF
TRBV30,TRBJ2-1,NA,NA,TGTGCCTGGAGTGAGACCGTTGAGCAGTTCTTC,CAWSETVEQFF
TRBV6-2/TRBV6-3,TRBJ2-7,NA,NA,TGTGCCAGCAGGTTACGGCGGGCTGGGGGGGAGCAGTACTTC,CASRLRRAGGEQYF
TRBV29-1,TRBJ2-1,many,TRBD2,TGCAGCGTTTACGCGGGGGGCCCCTACAATGAGCAGTTCTTC,CSVYAGGPYNEQFF
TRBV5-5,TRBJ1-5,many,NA,TGTGCCAGCAGCTTGGCCTGGGTAAATCAGCCCCAGCATTTT,CASSLAWVNQPQHF
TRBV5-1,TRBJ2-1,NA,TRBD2,TGCGCCAGCAGCCCAACCGGGACTAGCGGGGTCAATGAGCAGTTCTTC,CASSPTGTSGVNEQFF
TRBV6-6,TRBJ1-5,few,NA,TGTGCCAGCAGTTACCGCGGGGGCCTCAATCAGCCCCAGCATTTT,CASSYRGGLNQPQHF
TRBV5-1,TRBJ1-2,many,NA,TGCGCCAGCAGCTTGGGGGACCGCAACTATGGCTACACCTTC,CASSLGDRNYGYTF
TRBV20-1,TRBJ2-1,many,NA,TGCAGTGGAACCCCGGGGAGGATCCCAACTGGTGAGCAGTTCTTC,CSGTPGRIPTGEQFF
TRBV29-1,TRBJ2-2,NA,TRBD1,TGCAGCGTGGCCGACCCAGGGACAGGGAACACCGGGGAGCTGTTTTTT,CSVADPGTGNTGELFF
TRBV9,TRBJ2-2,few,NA,TGTGCCAGCAGCGCAACGGTTCAGAACACCGGGGAGCTGTTTTTT,CASSATVQNTGELFF
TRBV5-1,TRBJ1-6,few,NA,TGCGCCAGCAGCTTGTCCTTTGGGGGGAATTCACCCCTCCACTTT,CASSLSFGGNSPLHF
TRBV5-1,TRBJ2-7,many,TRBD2,TGCGCCAGCAGCTTGGGGACTAGCGAGGCCTACGAGCAGTACTTC,CASSLGTSEAYEQYF
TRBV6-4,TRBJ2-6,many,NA,TGTGCCAGCACCGCGTTCTCTGGGGCCAACGTCCTGACTTTC,CASTAFSGANVLTF
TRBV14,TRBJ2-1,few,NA,TGTGCCAGCAGCCAAGGGGGACGGACCTTCTCCTACAATGAGCAGTTCTTC,CASSQGGRTFSYNEQFF
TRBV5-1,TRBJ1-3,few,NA,TGCGCCAGCAGCGACCAAGGGGTTACCTCTGGAAACACCATATATTTT,CASSDQGVTSGNTIYF
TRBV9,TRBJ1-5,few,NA,TGTGCCAGCAGCCCGACAGCAATTAGCAATCAGCCCCAGCATTTT,CASSPTAISNQPQHF
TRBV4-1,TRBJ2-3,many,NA,TGCGCCAGCAGCCAAGGCCCAGACACAGATACGCAGTATTTT,CASSQGPDTDTQYF
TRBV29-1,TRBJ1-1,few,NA,TGCAGCGTTGAAGACCGTGAAGCTTTCTTT,CSVEDREAFF
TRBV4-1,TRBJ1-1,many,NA,TGCGCCAGCAGCCCTATCCCCAGGCGGCTGAACACTGAAGCTTTCTTT,CASSPIPRRLNTEAFF
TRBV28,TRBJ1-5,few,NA,TGTGCCAGCAGTTTACGGGAGAGGCAGCCCCAGCATTTT,CASSLRERQPQHF
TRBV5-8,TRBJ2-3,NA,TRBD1,TGTGCCAGCAGCTTGGCCCGGGACAGTGACACAGATACGCAGTATTTT,CASSLARDSDTDTQYF